The clone carrying this T cell receptor beta chain came up a few times. The data stem from a study of blood T cell repertoires in COVID-19. Across the study: The origin of the acute and convalescent COVID-19 samples was the United States, Italy and Spain.

The V and J ends lost 6 bases and 3 bases, in that order; junction bases with no gene match: 3. There are 13 residues in the CDR3. Libraries were prepared by immunoSEQ multiplex PCR; TCRdb keeps only in-frame clonotypes and omits some of them. The sample carries some 290,000 clones, around 90% recorded once. This chain joins TRBV12-3 or TRBV12-4 and TRBJ1-2; TRBD1 agrees at 8 bases. This receptor was taken from a woman aged 50 to 60 who had recovered from COVID-19. The sample consisted of peripheral blood. The CDR3 reads CASRTGADYGYTF. Here the CDR3 DNA reads TGTGCCAGCAGGACAGGGGCGGACTATGGCTACACCTTC.